This T cell receptor (beta chain) was recorded in a study of graft-versus-host responses after intestinal transplantation. Overall study context: All recipients were given anti-thymocyte globulin induction, and tacrolimus and steroids were then administered for around three years.

The data were produced by immunoSEQ multiplex PCR, yet TCRdb's version contains in-frame clones alone and is incomplete. The table records about 8,100 clones, 68% of them present only once. Study results and limitations: Among circulating GvH clones, peak levels were associated with early post-transplant declines in HvG clones. Within allografts, high graft-versus-host to host-versus-graft clonal ratios were seen among patients with graft-donor T cell macrochimerism.

The starting material, graft tissue, was processed to release intraepithelial and lamina propria lymphocytes. The CDR3 covers 11 residues. CDR1 and CDR2 from the germline V gene are SGHNT and YYREEE (reference sequence). V gave up 4 bases and J gave up 5 bases, with 6 bases separating them. Turning to this clone: Its antigen is still unknown.

The sequencing here drew on ileum tissue, taken around 440 days after transplant. V gene TRBV5-4 combines with J gene TRBJ1-1; D is unclear. The receptor's source is a human patient who received an intestinal transplant, so some T cells may come from the graft donor. The CDR3 DNA follows: TGTGCCAGCAGCCCTAGGACTGAAGCTTTCTTT. Protein: CASSPRTEAFF.